Sequencing of this T cell receptor beta chain was carried out in a study of technical replicates of blood from a few donors. V lost 1 base to trimming and J lost 2 bases; unmatched junction nucleotides: 7. The CDR3 extends over 16 amino acids. Germline-derived CDR1 and CDR2 are SGDLS and YYNGEE. The assay was immunoSEQ multiplex PCR, and TCRdb's table has in-frame clones only and misses some. The sample comprises about 85,000 clones, roughly 94% of which are singletons, and about 0.39% rests with the top ten. The J gene is TRBJ2-3, the V gene TRBV9; 7 nucleotides align to TRBD2. Sequences were obtained from T cells isolated from PBMCs. The sequence came from a human donor in good health. The CDR3 nucleotides are TGTGCCAGCAGCGTACAACCTAGCGGCAACACAGATACGCAGTATTTT. It yields the protein CASSVQPSGNTDTQYF.